These T cell receptor beta chains were read from a single sample in a study of follicular helper T cells after annual influenza vaccination. Profiled with immunoSEQ multiplex PCR; TCRdb holds only in-frame clones, not every one. The sample consists of 10,000 or so clones, approximately 87% of them appearing once. The sample was CXCR5- memory CD4+ T cells sorted from blood, taken 7 days after influenza vaccination. Source of these receptors: an adult who received the influenza vaccine. Each CDR3 is given with its conserved first and last residue. The order of the fields is clone size, J gene, D gene, V gene, CDR3 DNA, CDR3 protein. The D gene is left open where the match is weak. Clone size is shown for a subset of rows, as once, few, many or a class of expanded clone.

-,TRBJ1-4,-,TRBV28,TGTGCCAGCAGTCCCCCCGGTGAAAAACTGTTTTTT,CASSPPGEKLFF
-,TRBJ2-5,-,TRBV5-8,TGTGCCAGCAGCTTGGCCAAGCACAGGGTACAAGAGACCCAGTACTTC,CASSLAKHRVQETQYF
-,TRBJ2-1,TRBD2,TRBV9,TGTGCCAGCAGCGCCTCCGGGGGGGCCTCCTACAATGAGCAGTTCTTC,CASSASGGASYNEQFF
-,TRBJ1-3,TRBD1,TRBV7-8,TGTGCCAGCAGCCAACGGACAGGGGGCGAGCGAGCCGCTGGAAACACCATATATTTT,CASSQRTGGERAAGNTIYF
-,TRBJ1-2,-,TRBV5-5,TGTGCCAGCAGCTTGGGACAGGTCCCCTATGGCTACACCTTC,CASSLGQVPYGYTF
-,TRBJ1-6,TRBD1,TRBV2,TGTGCCAGCAGTGAACCCCGTGACAGGGGAGGGTATAATTCACCCCTCCACTTT,CASSEPRDRGGYNSPLHF
once,TRBJ2-5,TRBD1,TRBV7-8,TGTGCCAGCAGCCACGACAGGGACCTTCCCCAAGAGACCCAGTACTTC,CASSHDRDLPQETQYF
-,TRBJ1-1,-,TRBV19,TGTGCCAGTGGAACACAGGGTTTGAACACTGAAGCTTTCTTT,CASGTQGLNTEAFF
once,TRBJ1-3,-,TRBV9,TGTGCCAGCAGCGTAGAGGGGACCTCTGGAAACACCATATATTTT,CASSVEGTSGNTIYF
-,TRBJ1-1,TRBD1,TRBV11-2,TGTGCCAGCAGCATAAACAGGGGGGAACTCATGAACACTGAAGCTTTCTTT,CASSINRGELMNTEAFF
-,TRBJ2-3,TRBD2,TRBV6-1,TGTGCCATCGAGCGGGGGGCTAACACAGATACGCAGTATTTT,CAIERGANTDTQYF
-,TRBJ2-5,-,TRBV5-5,TGTGCCAGCAGCTTGGCCGCAAGGGTTAGGGAGACCCAGTACTTC,CASSLAARVRETQYF
-,TRBJ2-7,TRBD1,TRBV7-6,TGTGCCAGCAGCTTAGGGGGTTTAGGCAGGGGGTACGAGCAGTACTTC,CASSLGGLGRGYEQYF
-,TRBJ2-2,-,TRBV5-1,TGCGCCAGCAGCGTGAGCCCCAACACCGGGGAGCTGTTTTTT,CASSVSPNTGELFF
-,TRBJ2-5,-,TRBV7-8,TGTGCCAGCAGCTTAGGGACAGTCCGGGAGACCCAGTACTTC,CASSLGTVRETQYF
once,TRBJ2-3,-,TRBV28,TGTGCCAGCAGTCTAACACGGCAGGGACCGGCAGATACGCAGTATTTT,CASSLTRQGPADTQYF
-,TRBJ1-1,TRBD1,TRBV5-1,TGCGCCAGCAGCCCCGACCCGAACAGGGGCGGTGGCACTGAAGCTTTCTTT,CASSPDPNRGGGTEAFF
-,TRBJ2-5,-,TRBV18,TGTGCCAGCTCACCACCGGGGGGACGGATGAAGGAGACCCAGTACTTC,CASSPPGGRMKETQYF
-,TRBJ1-6,TRBD1,TRBV5-4,TGTGCCAGCAGCTATAGACAGGGGAGTTCACCCCTCCACTTT,CASSYRQGSSPLHF
-,TRBJ1-1,-,TRBV28,TGTGCCAGCAGTTTATGGGCAGGGGCGGCCACTGAAGCTTTCTTT,CASSLWAGAATEAFF
few,TRBJ1-2,-,TRBV4-3,TGCGCCAGCAGCCTCCACACCACCGGCTATGGCTACACCTTC,CASSLHTTGYGYTF
-,TRBJ2-2,-,TRBV6-5,TGTGCCAGCAGTTACTACCGTAACACCGGGGAGCTGTTTTTT,CASSYYRNTGELFF
-,TRBJ2-7,-,TRBV4-2,TGTGCCAGCAGCTTAGACAGCAACGAGCAGTACTTC,CASSLDSNEQYF
-,TRBJ1-4,TRBD1,TRBV9,TGTGCCAGCAGCGTCGGGACAGCTAATGAAAAACTGTTTTTT,CASSVGTANEKLFF
-,TRBJ1-4,-,TRBV2,TGTGCCAGCAGTCACCTCTTGACAGCACCTAATGAAAAACTGTTTTTT,CASSHLLTAPNEKLFF
-,TRBJ1-4,-,TRBV28,TGTGCCAGCAGTTGGAGGGAAAAACTGTTTTTT,CASSWREKLFF
-,TRBJ1-1,TRBD1,TRBV19,TGTGCCAGTAGCCCCGGACAGGGGGTGACTGAAGCTTTCTTT,CASSPGQGVTEAFF
-,TRBJ2-7,TRBD1,TRBV7-9,TGTGCCAGCAGCTTAGGAACCAGACAGGGCTCCCACTACGAGCAGTACTTC,CASSLGTRQGSHYEQYF
-,TRBJ2-1,TRBD2,TRBV7-8,TGTGCCAGCACTGACGGGGGGGATTACAATGAGCAGTTCTTC,CASTDGGDYNEQFF
once,TRBJ2-3,TRBD2,TRBV7-2,TGTGCCAGCAGCTACTCTAGCGGGGACACAGATACGCAGTATTTT,CASSYSSGDTDTQYF
once,TRBJ2-3,-,TRBV5-4,TGTGCCAGCAGCTTGCCTTTGAGCACAGATACGCAGTATTTT,CASSLPLSTDTQYF
-,TRBJ1-1,-,TRBV5-1,TGCGCCAGCAGCTTCGGTCGGGAACTAAAAGCTTTCTTT,CASSFGRELKAFF
few,TRBJ1-6,TRBD1,TRBV27,TGTGCCAGCAGTCTAGGACAGGGGGTTGGGGCCCTCCACTTT,CASSLGQGVGALHF
-,TRBJ1-6,TRBD1,TRBV6-6,TGTGCCAGCAGCTACGACAGGGACAATTCACCCCTCCACTTT,CASSYDRDNSPLHF
-,TRBJ2-2,-,TRBV28,TGTGCCAGCAGATACAGGGCCGACACCGGGGAGCTGTTTTTT,CASRYRADTGELFF
few,TRBJ1-6,-,TRBV6-5,TGTGCCAGCAGTTACTCCGGGGGGAATTCACCCCTCCACTTT,CASSYSGGNSPLHF
-,TRBJ1-2,-,TRBV6-1,TGTGCCAGCAGTGAGTCAGGCTCATATGGCTACACCTTC,CASSESGSYGYTF
once,TRBJ1-4,-,TRBV28,TGTGCCAGCAGGACCACAGGGATGGGTGAAAAACTGTTTTTT,CASRTTGMGEKLFF
-,TRBJ1-1,TRBD1,TRBV6-6,TGTGCCAGCAGTAACGCAGGACAGGGGAGGGCTGAAGCTTTCTTT,CASSNAGQGRAEAFF
once,TRBJ1-3,-,TRBV7-9,TGTGCCAGCAGCTTAGTTCAGGGCAGGAACACCATATATTTT,CASSLVQGRNTIYF
-,TRBJ1-2,-,TRBV5-6,TGTGCCAGCAGCTTGGCTGGAGGACATGGCTACACCTTC,CASSLAGGHGYTF
-,TRBJ2-3,TRBD2,TRBV2,TGTGCCAGCAGTGAAGGCGGGGGGGACTTAAATACGCAGTATTTT,CASSEGGGDLNTQYF
-,TRBJ2-6,-,TRBV6-5,TGTGCCAGCAGCCTTGGAGCAATGGGGGCCAACGTCCTGACTTTC,CASSLGAMGANVLTF
once,TRBJ2-7,-,TRBV5-1,TGCGCCAGCAGCTCCGCCGGGACTTCCTACGAGCAGTACTTC,CASSSAGTSYEQYF
-,TRBJ1-1,TRBD1,TRBV28,TGTGCCAGCAGTTCGAGACAGGGAGGAGCTTTCTTT,CASSSRQGGAFF
few,TRBJ1-2,-,TRBV19,TGTGCCAGTAGACGGACGGAACGAAATGGCTACACCTTC,CASRRTERNGYTF
-,TRBJ2-5,TRBD1,TRBV5-1,TGCGCCAGCAGCCAAGGGACAGCTCAAGAGACCCAGTACTTC,CASSQGTAQETQYF
-,TRBJ1-1,-,TRBV5-1,TGCGCCAGCAGCTTAGGTTGGGACACTGAAGCTTTCTTT,CASSLGWDTEAFF
-,TRBJ2-6,TRBD2,TRBV5-1,TGCGCCAGCAGCGCCTCCAGCGGGGGGGGCGCCGGGGCCAACGTCCTGACTTTC,CASSASSGGGAGANVLTF
-,TRBJ2-5,-,TRBV11-2,TGTGCCAGCAGCGCCCGGGGCTCCGGGGAGACCCAGTACTTC,CASSARGSGETQYF
-,TRBJ1-2,-,TRBV6-6,TGTGCCAGCAGTTACTCAAATTATGGCTACACCTTC,CASSYSNYGYTF
-,TRBJ1-6,-,TRBV2,TGTGCCAGCTCCGGGGGGGTTGTGCGGAATTCACCCCTCCACTTT,CASSGGVVRNSPLHF
-,TRBJ1-1,TRBD1,TRBV6-1,TGTGCCAGCAGGGCAGACGACAGGGTAACGGCTGAAGCTTTCTTT,CASRADDRVTAEAFF